These 21 T cell receptor beta chains were sequenced from one sample in a study of T cells expressing NK-cell markers. After re-calling the 5' RACE reads, TCRdb lists one entry per CDR3 protein, DNA absent. This listing includes some 450,000 distinct CDR3 sequences. Sequenced: blood T cells: a sorted CD56 or NKG2C T cell subset, CD4+ or CD8+ T cells, or bulk PBMC T cells (not recorded which). These receptors were collected from a woman aged 18-70 years in good health.

CDR3: CASSLIGATSSHEQFF. The rearrangement uses TRBV12-3 or TRBV12-4 and TRBJ2-1; TCRdb selects TRBD1, and the lack of DNA leaves this call unchecked. The CDR3 loop spans 16 amino acids.

The chain has TRBV28 and TRBJ1-2; checking the TCRdb D call of TRBD1 is not possible without DNA. The CDR3 length is 15 residues. Germline values: CDR1 MDHEN, CDR2 SYDVKM. This CDR3 is CASSLSGRGGYGYTF.

The chain employs TRBV29-1 and TRBJ2-5; TCRdb lists TRBD2, though no DNA is available to test this call. The germline gives CDR1 SQVTM, CDR2 ANQGSEA. This CDR3 comprises 15 residues. The CDR3 loop is CSVALKGTAQETQYF.

The rearrangement joins TRBV20-1 to TRBJ1-2. The CDR3 consists of 15 residues. CDR1 and CDR2 (germline): DFQATT, SNEGSKA (reference sequence). This chain's CDR3 is CSASLTAKPNYGYTF.

The V and J genes are TRBV12-3 or TRBV12-4 and TRBJ2-2; TCRdb returns TRBD1, unconfirmable since there is no DNA. The CDR3 contains 16 residues. The CDR3 protein is CASSRGQGANTGELFF.

The chain employs TRBV12-3 or TRBV12-4 and TRBJ2-3; lacking DNA, the TRBD2 call made by TCRdb goes unchecked. There are 15 residues in the CDR3. CDR3: CASRGIAGVGNTQYF.

The chain uses TRBV15 and TRBJ2-1; TCRdb proposes TRBD1, but this gene call is untestable without DNA. The CDR3 totals 15 residues. The germline gives CDR1 LNHNV, CDR2 YYDKDF (reference sequence). Here the CDR3 reads CATSSPTRGGNEQFF.

The chain uses TRBV5-4 and TRBJ2-3; TCRdb's D call of TRBD1 is untestable without DNA. Germline V gene lookup returns CDR1 SGHNT and CDR2 YYREEE (reference sequence). The CDR3 runs 15 residues. CDR3 region: CASSFGGGEGDTQYF.

This sequence joins TRBV12-5 and TRBJ1-3. Germline loops: CDR1 LGHNT, CDR2 FRNRAP. This CDR3 is 13 amino acids long. The CDR3 loop is CASGKSPSAILIF.

The genes are TRBV20-1 and TRBJ2-7; with no DNA, the TCRdb D assignment of TRBD1 cannot be verified. The CDR3 consists of 13 residues. Per the germline V gene, CDR1 is DFQATT and CDR2 is SNEGSKA (reference sequence). The CDR3 sequence is CSAPGRGTYEQYF.

V and J are TRBV5-4 and TRBJ1-1; TCRdb reports TRBD1, a call that lacks DNA to check it against. This CDR3 has 15 residues. Germline-derived CDR1 and CDR2 are SGHNT and YYREEE (reference sequence). CDR3: CASSHRSFMNTEAFF.

The chain combines TRBV25-1 with TRBJ1-1; TCRdb picks TRBD1, but there is no DNA to check that call. The CDR3 totals 14 residues. Germline V gene lookup returns CDR1 MGHDK and CDR2 SYGVNS. The CDR3 region is CASSKVRGISEAFF.

The CDR3 here is CASSEGAGAYNEQFF. The V gene is TRBV9, the J gene TRBJ2-1; as DNA is missing, the TRBD2 call by TCRdb cannot be tested. The CDR3 contains 15 residues. Germline V gives CDR1 SGDLS, CDR2 YYNGEE.

This sequence joins TRBV4-2 and TRBJ2-1; checking the TCRdb D call of TRBD2 is not possible without DNA. Germline loops: CDR1 LGHNA, CDR2 YNFKEQ. The CDR3 has 23 residues. CDR3 in amino acids: CASSQILKGGTSGRGSSYNEQFF.

The V call is TRBV6-5, the J call TRBJ2-7; TCRdb's D gene call, TRBD2, goes unchecked for lack of DNA. Germline V CDR1 and CDR2: MNHEY, SVGAGI. The CDR3 totals 14 residues. This CDR3 is CASSYAGGLYEQYF.

The V and J genes are TRBV15 and TRBJ2-1; TCRdb selects TRBD2, and the lack of DNA leaves this call unchecked. CDR3 length: 16 residues. Germline CDR1 reads LNHNV; CDR2 reads YYDKDF (reference sequence). CDR3 sequence: CATSSRTSFSYNEQFF.

The chain links TRBV29-1 to TRBJ2-1; TCRdb's D call, TRBD1, is unchecked because there is no DNA. The CDR3 covers 12 residues. Germline CDR1 SQVTM, CDR2 ANQGSEA. CDR3 loop: CNTGRGESGEFF.

CDR3 loop: CASSPPGGYTDTQYF. The chain has TRBV18 and TRBJ2-3; checking the TCRdb D call of TRBD2 is not possible without DNA. The CDR3 consists of 15 residues. CDR1 is KGHSH, CDR2 LQKENI, per germline.

V gene TRBV28 combines with J gene TRBJ2-7; the D call of TRBD1 rests on TCRdb alone, since no DNA is present to check it. CDR1 and CDR2 (germline): MDHEN, SYDVKM. The CDR3 contains 12 residues. This CDR3 reads CATTGTGGEQYF.

V is TRBV6-1 and J is TRBJ2-1; with no DNA, the TCRdb D assignment of TRBD1 cannot be verified. Germline V lookup: CDR1 MNHNS, CDR2 SASEGT. The CDR3 runs to 17 residues. This CDR3 is CASSPRLWGGSYNEQFF.

The V call is TRBV28, the J call TRBJ2-7. Germline V CDR1 and CDR2: MDHEN, SYDVKM. This CDR3 has 14 residues. The CDR3 loop is CASSFSQTYYEQYF.